This T cell receptor (beta chain) is from a study of radiotherapy plus CTLA-4 blockade in lung cancer. Clones were sequenced by immunoSEQ multiplex PCR, and TCRdb holds only the in-frame ones, with some missing. This table holds 55,000 to 85,000 clones, approximately 76% found once. Per the germline V gene, CDR1 is SEHNR and CDR2 is FQNEAQ (reference sequence). V was clipped by 1 base and J by 4 bases, with 13 bases between them. This CDR3 has 15 amino acids. This clonotype was sampled from a human donor with non-small cell lung cancer whose response to radiotherapy plus ipilimumab could not be evaluated. Some clones in this sample may be carry-over from other donors' samples. This specimen was peripheral blood, taken from a patient treated with radiotherapy plus ipilimumab. The V and J genes are TRBV7-9 and TRBJ1-1; no clear D gene. The DNA for the CDR3 is TGTGCCAGCAGCTTAGAGTTGGGAGGGAGCACTGAAGCTTTCTTT. Its translation: CASSLELGGSTEAFF.